Sequencing of this T cell receptor (beta chain) was carried out in a study of metastatic and nonmetastatic thyroid tumors. General study findings and limits: TCR beta diversity was reportedly significantly higher in malignant thyroid tumors than benign nodules, in blood and tumor.

The sample holds many counts of this clone. What it binds is not known. The entire patient cohort was treatment-naive prior to thyroid surgery. TCRdb re-clonotyped the PCR reads via MiXCR. Among approximately 42,000 clones listed, approximately 25% were seen once. CDR1 is WSHSY and CDR2 is SAAADI in the germline V gene. The CDR3 covers 14 residues. Trimming removed 0 bases from V and 8 bases from J, with 10 bases in between. Sequenced sample: tumor tissue. The receptor comes from a female donor with papillary thyroid cancer or a benign thyroid nodule (not recorded which). Some clones in this sample may be carry-over from other donors' samples. This chain links TRBV10-2 with TRBJ1-4; D not certain. CDR3 sequence reads: CASSESEQGEKLFF. The CDR3 DNA reads as TGCGCCAGCAGTGAGTCCGAACAAGGCGAAAAACTGTTTTTT.